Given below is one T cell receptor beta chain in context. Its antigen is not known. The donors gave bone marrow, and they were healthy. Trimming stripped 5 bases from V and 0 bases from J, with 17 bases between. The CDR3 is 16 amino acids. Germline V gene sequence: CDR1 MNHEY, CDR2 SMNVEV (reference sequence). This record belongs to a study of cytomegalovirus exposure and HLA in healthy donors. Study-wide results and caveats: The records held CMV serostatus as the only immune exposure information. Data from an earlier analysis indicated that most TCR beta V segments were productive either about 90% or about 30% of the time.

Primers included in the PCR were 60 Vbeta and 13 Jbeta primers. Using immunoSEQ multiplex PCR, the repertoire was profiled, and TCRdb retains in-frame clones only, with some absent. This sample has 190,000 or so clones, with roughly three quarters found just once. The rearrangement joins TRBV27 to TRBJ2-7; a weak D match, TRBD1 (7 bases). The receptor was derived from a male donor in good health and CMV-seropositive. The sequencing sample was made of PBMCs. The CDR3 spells CASSRWRGRSSYEQYF. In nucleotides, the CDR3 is TGTGCCAGCAGTCGCTGGAGGGGGCGAAGCTCCTACGAGCAGTACTTC.